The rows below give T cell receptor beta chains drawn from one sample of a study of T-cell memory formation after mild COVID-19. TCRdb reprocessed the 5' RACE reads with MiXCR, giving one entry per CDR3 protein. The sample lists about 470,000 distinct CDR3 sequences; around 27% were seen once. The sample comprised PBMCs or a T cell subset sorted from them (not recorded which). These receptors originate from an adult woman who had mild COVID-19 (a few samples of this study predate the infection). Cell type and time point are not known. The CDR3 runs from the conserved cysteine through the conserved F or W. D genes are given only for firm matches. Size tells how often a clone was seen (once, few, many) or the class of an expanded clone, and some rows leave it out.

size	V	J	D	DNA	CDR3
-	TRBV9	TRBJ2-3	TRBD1	TGTGCCAGCAGCGTAGGGACAGGGCCCAGCACAGATACGCAGTATTTT	CASSVGTGPSTDTQYF
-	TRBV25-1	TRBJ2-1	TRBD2	TGTGCCAGCCAAGGAACGGGAGGGCCTAGTGAGCAGTTCTTC	CASQGTGGPSEQFF
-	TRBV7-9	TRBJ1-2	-	TGTGCCAGCAGCTTAGAGGCCCAGAGCTATGGCTACACCTTC	CASSLEAQSYGYTF
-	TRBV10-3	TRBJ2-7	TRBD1	TGTGCCATCAGTGATTGGACAGGGGGCCGCAGTGGAGAGCAGTACTTC	CAISDWTGGRSGEQYF
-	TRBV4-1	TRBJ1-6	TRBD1	TGCGCCAGCAGCCAAGAAGCAGGGGGTTGGAGTTCACCCCTCCACTTT	CASSQEAGGWSSPLHF
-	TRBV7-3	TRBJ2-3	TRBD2	TGTGCCAGCAGCTTAAGGACTAGCGGAACAGATACGCAGTATTTT	CASSLRTSGTDTQYF
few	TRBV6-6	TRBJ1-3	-	TGTGCCAGCACTGGGGGAAACTCTGGAAACACCATATATTTT	CASTGGNSGNTIYF
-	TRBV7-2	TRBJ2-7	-	TGTGCCAGCAGCTTAGATATGGTTCGCTACGAGCAGTACTTC	CASSLDMVRYEQYF
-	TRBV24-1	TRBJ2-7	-	TGTGCCACCAGTGATTACCGGACTTTCGAGCAGTACTTC	CATSDYRTFEQYF
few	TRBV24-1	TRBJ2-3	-	TGTGCCACCAGTGATTCGAAAAGCCATCCACGGGATACGCAGTATTTT	CATSDSKSHPRDTQYF
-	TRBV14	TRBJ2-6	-	TGTGCCAGCAGGCACAGTGGGGCCAACGTCCTGACTTTC	CASRHSGANVLTF
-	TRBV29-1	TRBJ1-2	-	TGCAGCGTTGGGCAGGGTCATGGCTACACCTTC	CSVGQGHGYTF
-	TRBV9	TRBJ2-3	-	TGTGCCAGCAGCGTAGAACGGCCGGGTGAGGACACAGATACGCAGTATTTT	CASSVERPGEDTDTQYF
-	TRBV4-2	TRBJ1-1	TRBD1	TGTGCCAGCAGCCAAGTGCTAGGGACAGGAGGTCGCACTGAAGCTTTCTTT	CASSQVLGTGGRTEAFF
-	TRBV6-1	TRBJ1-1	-	TGTGCCAGCATGGTGACAGGAAAGGCTGAAGCTTTCTTT	CASMVTGKAEAFF